Listed here is a single TCR beta chain. Partitioning of CD4+ cells yielded a CD45RA+ naive subset and a CD45RA-negative memory subset. Study processing details: Quality scores were absent from the junction-only immunoSEQ sequences, so filtering differed. Data came from immunoSEQ multiplex PCR; TCRdb stores just in-frame clones and leaves some out. V, J and clone size are those of that table, while D and trimming were read from the DNA. The sample consists of over a million clones, 95% to 97% of them appearing once. The sample originates from a study of shared clonotypes between healthy human individuals. With 0 bases removed from V and 3 bases from J, the gap between germline ends came to 16 bases. CDR1 and CDR2 from the germline V gene are SGHDT and YYEEEE. The CDR3 totals 18 residues.

This sequence joins TRBV5-6 and TRBJ2-6; D is unclear. Sequenced input: naive CD4+ T cells sorted from blood. Subset noted: CD45RA+ positively selected. The sequence derives from a man aged 30-40 years in good health. The CDR3 DNA is TGTGCCAGCAGCTTGGCCGGGTCTGCAGGTCGTGGGGCCAACGTCCTGACTTTC. Translated, it gives CASSLAGSAGRGANVLTF.